This T cell receptor (beta chain) was retrieved from a study of T cell responses to AZD1222 COVID-19 vaccine. Clones were read by immunoSEQ multiplex PCR, and TCRdb kept only the in-frame ones, dropping some. The sample has 150,000 to 200,000 clones, approximately 94% seen once. The sequence was obtained from an adult who received the MenACWY meningococcal vaccine as a control. The input for sequencing was peripheral blood, taken 28 days after the second dose of the MenACWY control vaccine.

CDR3 amino acids: CASSEYRGENYGYTF. Written as DNA, the CDR3 is TGCGCCAGCAGCGAGTACAGGGGTGAGAACTATGGCTACACCTTC. The J gene is TRBJ1-2, the V gene TRBV5-1, with TRBD1 identical over 7 bases. Trimming at V came to 4 bases and at J to 2 bases, leaving 8 bases not matched to a gene. CDR3 length: 15 amino acids. Germline CDR1 reads SGHRS; CDR2 reads YFSETQ.